The 29 T cell receptor beta chains given below trace back to one sample, sequenced in a study of shared clonotypes between healthy human individuals. Here immunoSEQ multiplex PCR was the method, and the copy in TCRdb shows in-frame clones only, minus some. In the table there are about 1 million clones, around 74% of which are singletons. The sequenced sample was memory CD4+ T cells sorted from blood. The subset denotes: CD45RA-negative fraction. The source of these receptors is a man aged 18 to 29 in good health.

CDR3 protein: CASSYLQGASTDTQYF. In DNA, the CDR3 is TGTGCCAGCAGCTACTTACAGGGGGCCAGCACAGATACGCAGTATTTT. The chain uses TRBV7-9 and TRBJ2-3; 9 positions agree with TRBD1. The CDR3 sequence is 16 residues long. The V gene's germline CDR1 is SEHNR and CDR2 FQNEAQ (reference sequence). V gave up 4 bases and J gave up 0 bases; unmatched junction bases: 5.

The chain is built from TRBV29-1 and TRBJ1-2; D might be TRBD1 (6 bases). CDR3 size: 13 residues. Deletions cut 6 bases from V and 2 bases from J, with 13 bases between. CDR1 is SQVTM and CDR2 is ANQGSEA in the germline V gene. The CDR3 DNA sequence: TGCAGCGTCAGACAGGACTTAAACTATGGCTACACCTTC. It specifies CSVRQDLNYGYTF.

The rearrangement uses TRBV28 and TRBJ2-3; D possibly corresponds to TRBD1 (6 bases). Deletions cut 6 bases from V and 1 base from J, with 14 bases between. The CDR3 is made up of 15 amino acids. CDR1 is MDHEN and CDR2 is SYDVKM in the germline V gene. The CDR3 loop is CASSRSHRGTDTQYF. CDR3 coding DNA: TGTGCCAGCAGCCGATCCCACAGGGGCACAGATACGCAGTATTTT.

Notes on this clone: Other DNA sequences within the sample encode an identical CDR3. The chain recombines TRBV7-9 with TRBJ2-1, with D possibly TRBD1 on 5 matching bases. Germline V gene lookup returns CDR1 SEHNR and CDR2 FQNEAQ (reference sequence). The V end lost 1 base, the J end lost 2 bases, and 6 bases lay between the germline ends. The CDR3 runs 14 residues. CDR3 nucleotide sequence: TGTGCCAGCAGCTTAGGGGGCCCCTACAATGAGCAGTTCTTC. It specifies CASSLGGPYNEQFF.

The J gene is TRBJ2-3, the V gene TRBV10-1; D gene unclear. Germline CDR1 WNHNN, CDR2 SYGVQD (reference sequence). Trimming stripped 6 bases from V and 3 bases from J, with 10 bases between. The CDR3 totals 13 residues. CDR3: CASSFDRTDTQYF. DNA of the CDR3: TGCGCCAGCAGCTTTGATAGGACAGATACGCAGTATTTT.

This chain connects TRBV5-4 to TRBJ2-7; D is ambiguous. The CDR3 is made up of 15 amino acids. Trimming removed 4 bases at V and 2 bases at J, with 16 bases between. Germline assignment: CDR1 SGHNT and CDR2 YYREEE (reference sequence). CDR3 sequence: CASSPAPTETYEQYF. The CDR3 DNA reads as TGTGCCAGCAGCCCAGCCCCAACGGAAACCTACGAGCAGTACTTC.

The chain links TRBV7-9 to TRBJ2-3; D not certain. This CDR3 is built from 13 residues. Trimming removed 3 bases at V and 3 bases at J, with 7 bases between. Per germline, CDR1 SEHNR and CDR2 FQNEAQ (reference sequence). CDR3 bases: TGTGCCAGCAGCTTCCGACAAACAGATACGCAGTATTTT. It is translated as CASSFRQTDTQYF.

The chain links TRBV10-3 to TRBJ2-2, with 8 bases aligning to TRBD2. Per germline, CDR1 ENHRY and CDR2 SYGVKD. The length of the CDR3 is 17 residues. With 6 bases clipped from V and 1 base from J, the junction kept 10 bases outside the gene matches. The CDR3 here is CAISPGGGRGNTGELFF. The CDR3 nucleotides read TGTGCCATCAGCCCCGGGGGGGGCAGGGGGAACACCGGGGAGCTGTTTTTT.

The V and J genes are TRBV5-5 and TRBJ2-7; D may be TRBD1 or TRBD2 (5 bases each). The V gene lost 4 bases and the J gene lost 1 base, with 15 bases spanning the gap. Germline loops: CDR1 SGHKS, CDR2 YYEKEE (reference sequence). The CDR3 loop spans 15 amino acids. The CDR3 coding sequence is TGTGCCAGCAGCCCCTGGGACGGTTTTTCCTACGAGCAGTACTTC. Translating it yields CASSPWDGFSYEQYF.

This clone appeared a single time. The chain couples TRBV5-1 to TRBJ2-7; 8 bases align to TRBD2. Germline values: CDR1 SGHRS, CDR2 YFSETQ. The CDR3 totals 14 residues. V lost 1 base and J lost 2; bases outside the gene matches: 2. This CDR3 reads CASSLLAGPYEQYF. The CDR3 bases are TGCGCCAGCAGCTTGTTAGCGGGGCCCTACGAGCAGTACTTC.

The gene calls are TRBV18 and TRBJ1-5; 7 bases line up with TRBD1. V shed 6 bases and J 3 bases; nucleotides not matched to a gene: 5. CDR3 length equals 14 residues. The germline V gene encodes CDR1 KGHSH and CDR2 LQKENI. The CDR3 nucleotides are TGTGCCAGCTCCACAGGGGTAAACAATCAGCCCCAGCATTTT. Encoded protein: CASSTGVNNQPQHF.

This clone occurred many times. The V gene is TRBV18, the J gene TRBJ2-2, with 8 bases identical to TRBD2. The germline CDR1 and CDR2 sequences are KGHSH and LQKENI. This CDR3 contains 19 residues. Trimming removed 4 bases from V and 5 bases from J; junction bases left unmatched: 18. CDR3 sequence: CASSLLLTTSGESTGELFF. As DNA, the CDR3 is TGTGCCAGCTCACTTCTCCTGACCACTAGCGGAGAGAGTACCGGGGAGCTGTTTTTT.

The gene calls are TRBV7-2 and TRBJ1-6; no clear D gene. Germline-derived CDR1 and CDR2 are SGHTA and FQGNSA. Trimming removed 6 bases at V and 0 bases at J, with 9 bases between. This CDR3 is built from 15 residues. The CDR3 spells CASRPRGSYNSPLHF. In DNA form, the CDR3 reads TGTGCCAGCAGACCGCGGGGCTCCTATAATTCACCCCTCCACTTT.

This clone has just a few counts. The rearrangement links TRBV7-2 to TRBJ2-2; no clear D gene. Germline V gene sequence: CDR1 SGHTA, CDR2 FQGNSA. V shed 5 bases and J shed 6 bases, with 7 bases lying between them. The CDR3 is made up of 12 amino acids. CDR3 DNA sequence: TGTGCCAGCAGCCCACGGCCCGGGGAGCTGTTTTTT. Translating gives CASSPRPGELFF.

This clone was detected only once. V and J are TRBV19 and TRBJ2-7; the D is unclear. The CDR3 covers 14 residues. Germline V gives CDR1 LNHDA, CDR2 SQIVND (reference sequence). Trimming took off 3 bases at V and 1 base at J, with 10 bases between the two ends. The CDR3 spells CASSMIYKSYEQYF. The CDR3 nucleotides read TGTGCCAGTAGTATGATTTACAAGTCCTACGAGCAGTACTTC. The variable domain in full, with the rest retrieved from reference TRBV19 and TRBJ2-7, is DGGITQSPKYLFRKEGQNVTLSCEQNLNHDAMYWYRQDPGQGLRLIYYSQIVNDFQKGDIAEGYSVSREKKESFPLTVTSAQKNPTAFYLCASSMIYKSYEQYFGPGTRLTVT.

The V and J genes are TRBV20-1 and TRBJ1-3; tentatively, D is TRBD1 (5 bases). Germline loops: CDR1 DFQATT, CDR2 SNEGSKA (reference sequence). The CDR3 has 11 residues. The V gene lost 7 bases and the J gene lost 4 bases, with 8 bases spanning the gap. CDR3 sequence (DNA): TGCAGTGTTTGGGACGGAAACACCATATATTTT. It translates to CSVWDGNTIYF.

The genes are TRBV18 and TRBJ1-2, with D tentatively TRBD1 (5 bases). CDR1 is KGHSH and CDR2 is LQKENI in the germline V gene. This CDR3 region has 15 residues. The V and J ends lost 3 bases and 7 bases respectively, with 18 bases between them. The CDR3 DNA follows: TGTGCCAGCTCACCTTCGGGGGGATTAGTTGGTGGCTACACCTTC. This codes for CASSPSGGLVGGYTF.

The rearrangement joins TRBV5-1 to TRBJ1-2; D unclear. Germline V lookup: CDR1 SGHRS, CDR2 YFSETQ. V lost 1 base, J lost 5 bases, and 15 bases lay in between. The CDR3 covers 15 residues. The CDR3 sequence is CASSLRGLVAYGYTF. The CDR3 coding sequence is TGCGCCAGCAGCTTGCGGGGATTAGTGGCTTATGGCTACACCTTC.

The chain combines TRBV10-3 with TRBJ2-3; 9 bases line up with TRBD2. The CDR3 is 15 amino acids. V lost 6 bases to trimming and J lost 2 bases; unmatched junction nucleotides: 6. The germline V gene has CDR1 ENHRY and CDR2 SYGVKD. CDR3 bases: TGTGCCATCAGGGGGACTAGCAGTAACACAGATACGCAGTATTTT. It is translated as CAIRGTSSNTDTQYF.

The chain carries TRBV7-9 and TRBJ1-5; D perhaps matches TRBD1 (5 bases). Trimming removed 4 bases from V and 6 bases from J, with 16 bases in between. Germline-derived CDR1 and CDR2 are SEHNR and FQNEAQ (reference sequence). The CDR3 totals 15 residues. The DNA of the CDR3 is TGTGCCAGCAGCTCCAGAGAGGGGCTCGCTCAGCCCCAGCATTTT. This gives the protein CASSSREGLAQPQHF.

Regarding this clone: Within the sample, other DNA sequences also encode this same CDR3. The chain employs TRBV18 and TRBJ2-5, with D perhaps given as TRBD1 or TRBD2 (6 bases each). Germline V CDR1 and CDR2: KGHSH, LQKENI. The CDR3 length is 13 residues. Trimming cost V 3 bases and J 5 bases, with 10 bases left between them. CDR3 in DNA: TGTGCCAGCTCACCTCGGGGGCGCGAGACCCAGTACTTC. Protein: CASSPRGRETQYF.

This clone appeared once. The genes are TRBV7-3 and TRBJ1-2; D perhaps matches TRBD1 (6 bases). Germline V gene lookup returns CDR1 SGHTA and CDR2 FQGTGA. Trimming pared 5 bases from V and 4 bases from J, leaving 14 bases between. The CDR3 loop spans 14 amino acids. The CDR3 here is CASSVTGTGYGYTF. The CDR3 DNA reads TGTGCCAGCAGCGTCACAGGGACCGGCTATGGCTACACCTTC.

The chain's CDR3 is CASSRETGGGETQYF. The DNA for the CDR3 is TGTGCCAGCTCACGCGAGACAGGGGGTGGCGAGACCCAGTACTTC. J is TRBJ2-5 and V is TRBV18, with TRBD1 matching over 9 bases. The CDR3 totals 15 residues. CDR1 is KGHSH and CDR2 is LQKENI in the germline V gene. V trimming: 4 bases; J trimming: 5 bases; junction bases outside the gene matches: 8.

This chain links TRBV12-5 with TRBJ2-3; D is unresolved. The germline gives CDR1 LGHNT, CDR2 FRNRAP. V dropped 5 bases and J dropped 2 bases, with 17 bases sitting between them. The CDR3 length is 16 residues. This CDR3 is CASGQDILLYTDTQYF. The CDR3 region has the DNA TGTGCTAGTGGTCAAGACATCCTATTGTACACAGATACGCAGTATTTT.

This clone occurred a few times. The rearrangement links TRBV6-6 to TRBJ1-6; 8 bases are shared with TRBD1. V lost 6 bases to trimming and J lost 6 bases; unmatched junction nucleotides: 4. The germline V gene encodes CDR1 MNHNY and CDR2 SVGAGI (reference sequence). The CDR3 runs 14 residues. CDR3 sequence: CASRDGQGNSPLHF. The CDR3 coding sequence is TGTGCCAGCAGAGACGGACAGGGTAATTCACCCCTCCACTTT.

The genes are TRBV15 and TRBJ1-3; D ambiguous. Trimming shortened V by 5 bases and J by 0 bases, and 14 bases separated the two germline ends. There are 16 residues in the CDR3. Germline V gene data show CDR1 as LNHNV and CDR2 as YYDKDF (reference sequence). For the CDR3, the DNA is TGTGCCACCAGCTCGAGACGGGGTAGCTCTGGAAACACCATATATTTT. Translation gives CATSSRRGSSGNTIYF.

The CDR3 bases are TGCAGCGTCTCACCTAATCGACAGGGCGTCACTAATGAAAAACTGTTTTTT. Amino acid sequence: CSVSPNRQGVTNEKLFF. The chain is built from TRBV29-1 and TRBJ1-4; 7 nucleotides align to TRBD1. Germline lookup yields CDR1 SQVTM and CDR2 ANQGSEA. The CDR3 is 17 residues long. V lost 6 bases, J lost 2 bases, and 15 bases stayed unmatched.

The chain carries TRBV7-2 and TRBJ2-1, with 10 bases fitting TRBD2. V shed 1 base, J shed 4 bases, and the junction held 4 bases outside the gene matches. This CDR3 has 16 amino acids. Looked up from germline, CDR1 is SGHTA and CDR2 is FQGNSA. CDR3 amino acids: CASSLGASGGYNEQFF. The CDR3, as DNA: TGTGCCAGCAGCTTAGGTGCTAGCGGGGGTTACAATGAGCAGTTCTTC.

This clone was seen a single time. The rearrangement joins TRBV11-2 to TRBJ2-1; TRBD2 matches at 11 bases. Germline CDR1 SGHAT, CDR2 FQNNGV. CDR3 size: 17 residues. V lost 1 base and J lost 4; bases outside the gene matches: 6. The CDR3 DNA follows: TGTGCCAGCAGCTTAGTAGTGGGACTAGCGGTATACAATGAGCAGTTCTTC. As protein: CASSLVVGLAVYNEQFF.